A single T cell receptor beta chain is shown here with its context. This sample is drawn from a study of blood T cell repertoires in COVID-19. Method: immunoSEQ multiplex PCR; TCRdb's copy keeps in-frame clones and lacks some. The sample lists 150,000 to 200,000 clones, around 85% seen once, with roughly 6% in the top ten. The sample consisted of PBMCs or T cells enriched from blood (not recorded which). This TCR was recovered from a middle-aged man who had recovered from COVID-19.

CDR3 nucleotide sequence: TGTGCCAGCAGCTTGGCCACGACAGAGCAGTACTTC. It yields the protein CASSLATTEQYF. This chain connects TRBV5-6 to TRBJ2-7; D uncertain. V dropped 0 bases and J dropped 7 bases, with 8 bases sitting between them. Germline V gene sequence: CDR1 SGHDT, CDR2 YYEEEE. The CDR3 contains 12 residues.